The subject of this entry is one TCR beta chain. The sample belongs to a study of blood T cell repertoires in COVID-19. Study in general: Italy, Spain and the United States were the sources of the convalescent and acute COVID-19 samples. T cells, B-cell-depleted T cells, or PBMCs supplied cDNA or gDNA.

The germline gives CDR1 SGDLS, CDR2 YYNGEE. This CDR3 comprises 16 residues. The V gene end was trimmed by 0 bases and the J gene end by 3 bases; junction bases not matched to a gene: 4. Per the original data handling: Estimation of nucleated cell counts relied on the amplification of reference gene primers. Here immunoSEQ multiplex PCR was the method, and the copy in TCRdb shows in-frame clones only, minus some. D and trimming were read from the DNA, whereas the V and J calls and clone size are those reported in that table. This table holds tens of thousands of clones, roughly 82% found once. This clonotype was obtained from a man older than 75 with active COVID-19. Specimen: peripheral blood. V usage is TRBV9 and J usage is TRBJ2-2; 8 bases match TRBD2. The CDR3 loop reads CASSVAAGGHTGELFF. Here the CDR3 DNA reads TGTGCCAGCAGCGTAGCTGCGGGGGGCCACACCGGGGAGCTGTTTTTT.